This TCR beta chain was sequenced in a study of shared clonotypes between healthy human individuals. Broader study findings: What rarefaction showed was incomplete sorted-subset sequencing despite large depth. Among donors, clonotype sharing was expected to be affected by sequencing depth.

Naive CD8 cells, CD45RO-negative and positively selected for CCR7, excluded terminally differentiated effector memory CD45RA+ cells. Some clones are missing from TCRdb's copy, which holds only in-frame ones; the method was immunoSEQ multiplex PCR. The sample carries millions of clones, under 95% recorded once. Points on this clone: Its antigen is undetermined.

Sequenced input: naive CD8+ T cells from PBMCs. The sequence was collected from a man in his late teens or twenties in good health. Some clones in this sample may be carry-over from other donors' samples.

CDR3 DNA sequence: TGTGCCAGCAGCTTGGCCCCCAGAAACAGGGGACTCGGCTCCTACAATGAGCAGTTCTTC. This encodes CASSLAPRNRGLGSYNEQFF. The J gene is TRBJ2-1, the V gene TRBV5-4; tentatively, D is TRBD1 (7 bases). The ends were cut back, 0 bases at V and 0 bases at J, with 22 bases in the middle. This CDR3 contains 20 residues. CDR1 SGHNT and CDR2 YYREEE come from the germline V gene (reference sequence). The full variable domain, in which reference TRBV5-4 and TRBJ2-1 provide the parts outside the CDR3, is ETGVTQSPTHLIKTRGQQVTLRCSSQSGHNTVSWYQQALGQGPQFIFQYYREEENGRGNFPPRFSGLQFPNYSSELNVNALELDDSALYLCASSLAPRNRGLGSYNEQFFGPGTRLTVL.